This T cell receptor beta chain comes out of a study of blood T cell repertoires in COVID-19 (dated by TCRdb to 2019 to 2021). Concerning the study at large: Samples covering the acute and convalescent phases of COVID-19 were provided by collaborators in the United States, Italy and Spain. The prospective study material was composed of cDNA or gDNA derived from T cells, B-cell-depleted T cells, or PBMCs. The repertoires were made available in a free public database intended to serve as a resource for research on the immune response to SARS-CoV-2. Nearly every sample came with metadata listing a de-identified subject ID, COVID-19 status, age in years and sex. The samples were drawn from two sources: the first 160 participants of the ongoing ImmuneRACE study, and 1,200 or so subjects contributed by 6 global collaborators. HLA class I and class II types, where available, came from metadata supplied by the sample provider rather than from assay-based typing. Deeply sampled blood TCRbeta repertoires from subjects exposed to, actively infected with, or recovered from COVID-19 were included in the dataset.

Broad study findings and their caveats: The quantity of clinical and demographic metadata differed by source and by participant and was supplied without curation.

For this clone: Its target antigen remains unknown. Base qualities are missing; no much larger clone stands one base away.

TCRbeta CDR3 regions were amplified from genomic DNA using the immunoSEQ Assay, a bias-controlled multiplex PCR. The study's own analysis went as follows. Nucleated cell counts per sample were estimated from amplification of reference gene primers within the assay. Sequence reads were collapsed and filtered to measure the absolute abundance of every unique TCRbeta CDR3 rearrangement. For each sample, productive Simpson clonality was calculated by taking the square root of Simpson's diversity index across productive rearrangements. The table was pulled from immuneACCESS by TCRdb, which kept in-frame rearrangements only. Such tables lose some clones; where checked, under half of the loss comes from unresolved V genes, and the rest has no known cause. V and J calls and clone size are copied from that table; D and trimming were computed from the DNA. The sample table records about 240,000 clones; roughly 81% of these occur just once. The ten largest account for around 7% of the sample.

One collaborating source in Seattle enrolled patients while the patients were actively infected and followed the patients over time throughout the course of disease. The collaborating institutions used their own protocols to collect whole blood in K2EDTA tubes. For TCRbeta analysis, collaborator samples were shipped as frozen whole blood, as isolated PBMCs, or as DNA extracted from either sample type. Measured from the cysteine to the phenylalanine, the CDR3 is 10 residues long. The CDR3 DNA has 30 bases and is translated from base 1. Based on the germline V gene (reference sequence), the CDR1 and CDR2 sequences are MNHEY and SMNVEV. The germline ends are 13 bases apart after V is trimmed by 10 bases and J by 9 bases.

The sequenced sample was peripheral blood. The rearrangement joined TRBV27 to TRBJ2-7, with the D gene not clear enough to name. The clonotype comes from a woman over 75 with COVID-19, enrolled during active disease. CDR3 reads: CAILLPGQYF. At the DNA level, the sequence is TGTGCCATCCTTCTCCCCGGGCAGTACTTC.